This is a list of T cell receptor beta chains from one sample in a study of blood T cell repertoires in COVID-19. The assay was immunoSEQ multiplex PCR, and TCRdb's table has in-frame clones only and misses some. The sample carries some 250,000 clones, 75% to 85% recorded once. The sequenced sample was peripheral blood. These receptors came from an elderly woman with COVID-19, enrolled during active disease. CDR3s include the opening cysteine and the closing phenylalanine or tryptophan. D genes are given only for firm matches. Part of the rows lack a size; the others show once, few, many or a class for expanded clones.

>-|TRBD2|TRBJ2-3|TRBV3-1/TRBV3-2
CASSQTSGNWETQYF
TGTGCCAGCAGCCAAACTAGCGGGAACTGGGAGACGCAGTATTTT
>-|-|TRBJ2-3|TRBV7-9
CASSFNGLTDTQYF
TGTGCCAGCAGCTTTAACGGTTTGACAGATACGCAGTATTTT
>-|-|TRBJ1-2|TRBV27
CASSLEGGAGYGYTF
TGTGCCAGCAGTTTAGAGGGGGGGGCGGGGTATGGCTACACCTTC
>-|-|TRBJ1-5|TRBV3-1/TRBV3-2
CASSSAVSNQPQHF
TGTGCCAGCAGCTCGGCGGTTAGCAATCAGCCCCAGCATTTT
>-|-|TRBJ2-7|TRBV12-3/TRBV12-4
CASSLGQDYEQYF
TGTGCCAGCAGTTTAGGGCAGGACTACGAGCAGTACTTC
>few|-|TRBJ1-2|TRBV2
CASRVDYGYTF
TGTGCCAGCAGGGTAGATTATGGCTACACCTTC
>-|-|TRBJ1-2|TRBV18
CASSPGDTNYGYTF
TGTGCCAGCTCACCAGGGGACACCAACTATGGCTACACCTTC
>-|TRBD1|TRBJ1-4|TRBV5-1
CASSGGRGHEKLFF
TGCGCCAGCAGCGGGGGCAGGGGGCATGAAAAACTGTTTTTT
>once|TRBD1|TRBJ1-5|TRBV5-4
CASSLDGGRTGRSDQPQHF
TGTGCCAGCAGCTTGGATGGGGGGAGGACAGGGCGCTCGGATCAGCCCCAGCATTTT
>-|-|TRBJ1-3|TRBV10-3
CAISARAAGNTIYF
TGTGCCATCAGTGCGCGGGCAGCCGGAAACACCATATATTTT
>-|TRBD1|TRBJ2-7|TRBV5-6
CASKTGGDDGEQYF
TGTGCCAGTAAGACAGGGGGCGACGATGGGGAGCAGTACTTC
>-|TRBD1|TRBJ1-2|TRBV2
CASSPGQARGYTF
TGTGCCAGCAGTCCGGGACAGGCTCGGGGCTACACCTTC
>many|TRBD1|TRBJ1-3|TRBV4-1
CASSPLPTGQSGNTIYF
TGCGCCAGCAGCCCACTGCCGACAGGGCAGTCTGGAAACACCATATATTTT
>few|-|TRBJ2-2|TRBV18
CASSPSSAQSNTGELFF
TGTGCCAGCTCACCAAGTAGCGCACAGTCGAACACCGGGGAGCTGTTTTTT
>once|-|TRBJ2-7|TRBV5-6
CASSPDRAYEQYF
TGTGCCAGCAGCCCGGACAGAGCCTACGAGCAGTACTTC
>few|TRBD2|TRBJ2-7|TRBV5-1
CASSLNPSGSASSYEQYF
TGCGCCAGCAGCTTGAACCCTAGCGGGAGTGCAAGCTCCTACGAGCAGTACTTC
>-|-|TRBJ1-5|TRBV2
CASSPRGQARNQPQHF
TGTGCCAGCAGTCCCCGGGGACAAGCTCGCAATCAGCCCCAGCATTTT
>-|-|TRBJ1-4|TRBV7-9
CASSRVVTATNEKLFF
TGTGCCAGCAGCAGGGTGGTGACAGCGACTAATGAAAAACTGTTTTTT
>few|-|TRBJ2-1|TRBV7-2
CASSLGRGAYNEQFF
TGTGCCAGCAGCTTAGGACGGGGGGCGTACAATGAGCAGTTCTTC
>-|TRBD2|TRBJ2-7|TRBV6-2/TRBV6-3
CASSSTLAGGYEQYF
TGTGCCAGCAGTTCCACACTAGCGGGAGGCTACGAGCAGTACTTC
>-|-|TRBJ2-2|TRBV24-1
CATSDLLTGELFF
TGTGCCACCAGTGATCTTCTCACCGGGGAGCTGTTTTTT
>-|-|TRBJ1-6|TRBV7-9
CASRDRTSYNSPLHF
TGTGCCAGCCGAGACAGAACTTCCTATAATTCACCCCTCCACTTT
>-|-|TRBJ1-1|TRBV2
CASSEQSNTEAFF
TGTGCCAGCAGTGAACAGTCGAACACTGAAGCTTTCTTT
>-|-|TRBJ1-1|TRBV12-3/TRBV12-4
CASSLASGTEAFF
TGTGCCAGCAGTTTAGCGAGTGGCACTGAAGCTTTCTTT
>-|-|TRBJ1-5|TRBV30
CAWSVMRGMGPGQPQHF
TGTGCCTGGAGTGTAATGCGGGGGATGGGTCCAGGTCAGCCCCAGCATTTT
>-|TRBD1|TRBJ1-1|TRBV7-3
CASSLTQGVTEAFF
TGTGCCAGCAGCTTAACACAGGGGGTCACTGAAGCTTTCTTT
>-|-|TRBJ1-4|TRBV28
CASSLSVVYEKLFF
TGTGCCAGCAGTTTATCGGTGGTCTACGAAAAACTGTTTTTT
>-|-|TRBJ2-3|TRBV30
CAWSRDNTDTQYF
TGTGCCTGGAGTAGGGACAACACAGATACGCAGTATTTT
>-|TRBD1|TRBJ1-2|TRBV11-2
CASSGGGTGEGYTF
TGTGCCAGCAGCGGAGGCGGGACAGGGGAGGGCTACACCTTC
>-|TRBD1|TRBJ2-5|TRBV5-1
CASSADRVETQYF
TGCGCCAGCAGCGCCGACAGGGTAGAGACCCAGTACTTC
>-|-|TRBJ1-2|TRBV6-5
CASSYSYSNGYTF
TGTGCCAGCAGTTACAGCTACTCCAATGGCTACACCTTC
>-|-|TRBJ2-5|TRBV6-5
CASSYRRRRETQYF
TGTGCCAGCAGTTACCGTAGAAGGAGAGAGACCCAGTACTTC